This is a list of T cell receptor beta chains from one sample in a study of technical replicates of blood from a few donors. Libraries were prepared by immunoSEQ multiplex PCR; TCRdb keeps only in-frame clonotypes and omits some of them. The table records roughly 87,000 clones, 90% to 95% of them present only once. The sequenced sample was T cells isolated from PBMCs. The receptor source for this set is a human donor in good health. Each CDR3 is given with its conserved first and last residue. Each record gives: J gene, D gene, V gene, clone size, CDR3 protein, CDR3 DNA. The D gene is left open where the match is weak. Clone size is given for some rows only: seen once, a few or many times, or a class if the clone is expanded.

J gene: TRBJ2-5; D gene: NA; V gene: TRBV5-5; clone size: NA; CDR3 protein: CASSSGKLGETQYF; CDR3 DNA: TGTGCCAGCAGCTCAGGGAAGCTGGGAGAGACCCAGTACTTC
J gene: TRBJ2-5; D gene: NA; V gene: TRBV6-5; clone size: NA; CDR3 protein: CASSYSTAQETQYF; CDR3 DNA: TGTGCCAGCAGTTACTCGACAGCTCAAGAGACCCAGTACTTC
J gene: TRBJ1-1; D gene: NA; V gene: TRBV28; clone size: once; CDR3 protein: CASSHQQMNTEAFF; CDR3 DNA: TGTGCCAGCAGCCACCAACAGATGAACACTGAAGCTTTCTTT
J gene: TRBJ1-2; D gene: NA; V gene: TRBV5-4; clone size: NA; CDR3 protein: CASSLATFRGARGYTF; CDR3 DNA: TGTGCCAGCAGCTTGGCCACTTTCCGGGGGGCGCGTGGCTACACCTTC
J gene: TRBJ2-2; D gene: TRBD1; V gene: TRBV28; clone size: NA; CDR3 protein: CASRGRDRIYTGELFF; CDR3 DNA: TGTGCCAGCAGGGGTAGGGACAGGATCTACACCGGGGAGCTGTTTTTT
J gene: TRBJ1-1; D gene: TRBD1; V gene: TRBV7-2; clone size: NA; CDR3 protein: CASSLTGQAFF; CDR3 DNA: TGTGCCAGCAGCTTGACAGGGCAAGCTTTCTTT
J gene: TRBJ2-3; D gene: NA; V gene: TRBV28; clone size: NA; CDR3 protein: CASSILRQGTQYF; CDR3 DNA: TGTGCCAGCAGTATCCTGAGGCAGGGTACGCAGTATTTT
J gene: TRBJ2-5; D gene: NA; V gene: TRBV5-1; clone size: NA; CDR3 protein: CASLRGGFSEETQYF; CDR3 DNA: TGCGCCAGCCTAAGGGGGGGCTTCTCTGAAGAGACCCAGTACTTC
J gene: TRBJ1-1; D gene: NA; V gene: TRBV27; clone size: once; CDR3 protein: CASSPLDQAEAFF; CDR3 DNA: TGTGCCAGCAGTCCCCTTGATCAGGCTGAAGCTTTCTTT
J gene: TRBJ1-2; D gene: NA; V gene: TRBV30; clone size: once; CDR3 protein: CAWETMLYGYTF; CDR3 DNA: TGTGCCTGGGAGACTATGCTTTATGGCTACACCTTC
J gene: TRBJ2-7; D gene: TRBD2; V gene: TRBV5-1; clone size: NA; CDR3 protein: CASSWKGGGTYEQYF; CDR3 DNA: TGCGCCAGCAGCTGGAAAGGCGGGGGGACCTACGAGCAGTACTTC
J gene: TRBJ2-3; D gene: NA; V gene: TRBV6-5; clone size: NA; CDR3 protein: CASSVSDTQYF; CDR3 DNA: TGTGCCAGCAGTGTATCAGATACGCAGTATTTT
J gene: TRBJ2-5; D gene: TRBD2; V gene: TRBV10-3; clone size: NA; CDR3 protein: CAISTRGFSGTQETQYF; CDR3 DNA: TGTGCCATCAGTACCCGTGGGTTTAGCGGGACCCAAGAGACCCAGTACTTC
J gene: TRBJ1-3; D gene: NA; V gene: TRBV4-1; clone size: NA; CDR3 protein: CASSQDPGPFSGNTIYF; CDR3 DNA: TGCGCCAGCAGCCAAGATCCAGGGCCATTCTCTGGAAACACCATATATTTT